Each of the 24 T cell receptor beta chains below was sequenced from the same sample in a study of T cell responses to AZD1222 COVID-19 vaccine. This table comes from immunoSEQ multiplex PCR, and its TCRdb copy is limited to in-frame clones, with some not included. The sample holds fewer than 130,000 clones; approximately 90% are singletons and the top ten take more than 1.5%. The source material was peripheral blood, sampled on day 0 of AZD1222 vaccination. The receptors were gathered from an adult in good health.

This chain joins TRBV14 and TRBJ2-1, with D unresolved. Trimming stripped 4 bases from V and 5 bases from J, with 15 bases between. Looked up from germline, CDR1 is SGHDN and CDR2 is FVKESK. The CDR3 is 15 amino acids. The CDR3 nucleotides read TGTGCCAGCAGCCGTACTATGGAGAAGGACAATGAGCAGTTCTTC. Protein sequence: CASSRTMEKDNEQFF.

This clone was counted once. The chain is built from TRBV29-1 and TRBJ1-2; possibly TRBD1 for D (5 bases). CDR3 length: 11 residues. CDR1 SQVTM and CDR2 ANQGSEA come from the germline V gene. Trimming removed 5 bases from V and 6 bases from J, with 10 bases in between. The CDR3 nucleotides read TGCAGCGTTCACCGGGGGGATGGCTACACCTTC. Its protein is CSVHRGDGYTF.

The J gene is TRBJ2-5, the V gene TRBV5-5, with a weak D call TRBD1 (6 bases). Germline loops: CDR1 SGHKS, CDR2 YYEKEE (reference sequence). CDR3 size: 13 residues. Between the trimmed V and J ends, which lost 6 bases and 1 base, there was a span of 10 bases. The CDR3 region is CASILQGQETQYF. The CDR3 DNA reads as TGTGCCAGCATCTTACAGGGCCAAGAGACCCAGTACTTC.

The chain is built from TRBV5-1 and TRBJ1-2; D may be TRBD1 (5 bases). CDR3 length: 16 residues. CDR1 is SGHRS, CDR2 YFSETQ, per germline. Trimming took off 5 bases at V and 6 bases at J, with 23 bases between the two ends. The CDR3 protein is CASRSPGPRIAHGYTF. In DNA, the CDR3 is TGCGCCAGCAGATCCCCGGGGCCCAGGATCGCCCATGGCTACACCTTC.

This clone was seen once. The CDR3, as DNA: TGTGCCTGGAGTGTACTTAACAGCCGAGCCAAAAACATTCAGTACTTC. The encoded protein is CAWSVLNSRAKNIQYF. The chain links TRBV30 to TRBJ2-4, with no clear D. The CDR3 is 16 amino acids. Germline assignment: CDR1 GTSNPN and CDR2 SVGIG (reference sequence). The germline V and J ends were trimmed by 0 bases and 0 bases, with 12 bases remaining between them. The entire variable domain, with the rest obtained from reference TRBV30 and TRBJ2-4, is as follows: SQTIHQWPATLVQPVGSPLSLECTVEGTSNPNLYWYRQAAGRGLQLLFYSVGIGQISSEVPQNLSASRPQDRQFILSSKKLLLSDSGFYLCAWSVLNSRAKNIQYFGAGTRLSVL.

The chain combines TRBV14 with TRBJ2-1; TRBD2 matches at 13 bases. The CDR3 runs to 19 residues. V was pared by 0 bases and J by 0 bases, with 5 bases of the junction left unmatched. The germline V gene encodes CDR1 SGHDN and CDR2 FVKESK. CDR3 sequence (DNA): TGTGCCAGCAGCCAAGAGGGACTAGCGGGGTGGAGCTCCTACAATGAGCAGTTCTTC. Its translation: CASSQEGLAGWSSYNEQFF.

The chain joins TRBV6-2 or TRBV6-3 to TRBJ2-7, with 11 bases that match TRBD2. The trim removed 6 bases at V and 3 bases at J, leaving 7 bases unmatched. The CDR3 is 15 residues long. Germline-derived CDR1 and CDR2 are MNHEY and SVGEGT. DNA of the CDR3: TGTGCCAGCAGCTTAACTAGCGGGAGATTCTACGAGCAGTACTTC. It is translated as CASSLTSGRFYEQYF.

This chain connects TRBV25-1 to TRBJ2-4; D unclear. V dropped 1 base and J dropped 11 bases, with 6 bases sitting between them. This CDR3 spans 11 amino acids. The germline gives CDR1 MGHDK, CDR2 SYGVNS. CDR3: CASSEFGFQYF. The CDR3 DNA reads TGTGCCAGCAGTGAATTTGGGTTTCAGTACTTC.

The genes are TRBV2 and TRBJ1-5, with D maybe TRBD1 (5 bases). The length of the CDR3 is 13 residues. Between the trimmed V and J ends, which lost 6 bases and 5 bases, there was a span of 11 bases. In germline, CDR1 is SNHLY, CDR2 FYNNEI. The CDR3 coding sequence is TGTGCCAGCAGCGTGACAGATTATCAGCCCCAGCATTTT. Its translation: CASSVTDYQPQHF.

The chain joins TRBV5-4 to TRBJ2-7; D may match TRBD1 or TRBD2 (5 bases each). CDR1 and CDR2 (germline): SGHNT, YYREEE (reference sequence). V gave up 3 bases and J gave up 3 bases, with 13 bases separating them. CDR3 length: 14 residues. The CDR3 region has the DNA TGTGCCAGCAGCTCCCTGGGACGGCTCTACGAGCAGTACTTC. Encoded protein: CASSSLGRLYEQYF.

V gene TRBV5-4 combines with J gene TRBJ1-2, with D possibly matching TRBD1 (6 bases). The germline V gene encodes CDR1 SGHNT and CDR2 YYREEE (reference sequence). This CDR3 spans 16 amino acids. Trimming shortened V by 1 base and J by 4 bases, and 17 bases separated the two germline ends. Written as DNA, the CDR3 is TGTGCCAGCAGCTTGCCCCAGGGGCGGAGTGGCTATGGCTACACCTTC. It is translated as CASSLPQGRSGYGYTF. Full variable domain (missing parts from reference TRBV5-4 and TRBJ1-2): ETGVTQSPTHLIKTRGQQVTLRCSSQSGHNTVSWYQQALGQGPQFIFQYYREEENGRGNFPPRFSGLQFPNYSSELNVNALELDDSALYLCASSLPQGRSGYGYTFGSGTRLTVV.

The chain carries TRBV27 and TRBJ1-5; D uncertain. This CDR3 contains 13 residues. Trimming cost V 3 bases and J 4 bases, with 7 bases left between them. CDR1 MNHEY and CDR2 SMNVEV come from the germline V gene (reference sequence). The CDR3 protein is CASSLSWNQPQHF. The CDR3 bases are TGTGCCAGCAGTTTGTCGTGGAATCAGCCCCAGCATTTT.

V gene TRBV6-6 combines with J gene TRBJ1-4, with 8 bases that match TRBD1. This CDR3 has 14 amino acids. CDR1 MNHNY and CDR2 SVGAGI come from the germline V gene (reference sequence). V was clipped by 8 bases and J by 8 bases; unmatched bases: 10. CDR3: CASYPTGGREKLFF. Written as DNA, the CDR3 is TGTGCCAGCTATCCCACAGGGGGTAGGGAAAAACTGTTTTTT.

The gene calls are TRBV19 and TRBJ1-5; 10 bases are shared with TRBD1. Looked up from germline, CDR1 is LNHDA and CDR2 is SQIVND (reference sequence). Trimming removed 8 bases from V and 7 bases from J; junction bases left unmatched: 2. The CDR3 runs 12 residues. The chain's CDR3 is CASGQGDQPQHF. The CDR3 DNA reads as TGTGCCAGTGGACAGGGGGACCAGCCCCAGCATTTT.

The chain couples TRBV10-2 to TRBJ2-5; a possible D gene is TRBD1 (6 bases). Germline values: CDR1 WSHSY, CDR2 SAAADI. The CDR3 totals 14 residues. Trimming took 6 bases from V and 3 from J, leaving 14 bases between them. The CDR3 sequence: CASRQTGSEETQYF. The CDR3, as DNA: TGCGCCAGCAGGCAAACAGGGTCAGAAGAGACCCAGTACTTC.

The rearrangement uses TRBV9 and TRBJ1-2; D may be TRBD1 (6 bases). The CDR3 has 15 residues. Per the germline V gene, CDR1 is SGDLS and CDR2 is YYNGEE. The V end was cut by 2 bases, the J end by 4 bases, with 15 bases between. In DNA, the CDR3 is TGTGCCAGCAGCGTTCAGGGACAAGGGGGCTATGGCTACACCTTC. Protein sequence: CASSVQGQGGYGYTF.

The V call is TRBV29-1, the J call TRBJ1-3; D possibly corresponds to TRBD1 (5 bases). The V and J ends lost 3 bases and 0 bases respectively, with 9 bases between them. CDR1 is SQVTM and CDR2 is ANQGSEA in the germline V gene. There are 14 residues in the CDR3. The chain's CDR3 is CSVEGGFSGNTIYF. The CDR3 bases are TGCAGCGTTGAGGGGGGGTTCTCTGGAAACACCATATATTTT.

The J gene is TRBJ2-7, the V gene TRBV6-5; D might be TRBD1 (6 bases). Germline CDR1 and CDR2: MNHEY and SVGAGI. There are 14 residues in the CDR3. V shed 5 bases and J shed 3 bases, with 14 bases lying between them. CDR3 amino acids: CASSQDRLNYEQYF. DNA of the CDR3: TGTGCCAGCAGTCAGGACAGACTAAACTACGAGCAGTACTTC.

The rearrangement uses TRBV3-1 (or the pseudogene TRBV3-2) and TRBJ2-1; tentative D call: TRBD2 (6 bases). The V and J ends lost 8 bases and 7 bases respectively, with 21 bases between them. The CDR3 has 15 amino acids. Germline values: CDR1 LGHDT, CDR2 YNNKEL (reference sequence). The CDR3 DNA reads TGTGCCAGCCGGCTGGGGGGTTCAGTCGGGAATGAGCAGTTCTTC. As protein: CASRLGGSVGNEQFF.

For the CDR3, the DNA is TGTGCCAGCAGCCGATACACCTCGACAGGGGAGAATGAGCAGTTCTTC. This codes for CASSRYTSTGENEQFF. The chain links TRBV3-1 (or the pseudogene TRBV3-2) to TRBJ2-1; TRBD1 aligns across 8 bases. The CDR3 loop spans 16 amino acids. The germline V gene encodes CDR1 LGHDT and CDR2 YNNKEL (reference sequence). V was clipped by 4 bases and J by 7 bases; unmatched bases: 12.

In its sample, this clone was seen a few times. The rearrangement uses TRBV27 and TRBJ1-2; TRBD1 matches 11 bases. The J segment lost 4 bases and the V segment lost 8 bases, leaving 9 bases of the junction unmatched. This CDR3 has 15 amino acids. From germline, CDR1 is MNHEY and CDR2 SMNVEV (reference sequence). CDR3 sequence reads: CASAGQGGVGYGYTF. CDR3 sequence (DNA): TGTGCCAGCGCGGGACAGGGGGGTGTAGGCTATGGCTACACCTTC.

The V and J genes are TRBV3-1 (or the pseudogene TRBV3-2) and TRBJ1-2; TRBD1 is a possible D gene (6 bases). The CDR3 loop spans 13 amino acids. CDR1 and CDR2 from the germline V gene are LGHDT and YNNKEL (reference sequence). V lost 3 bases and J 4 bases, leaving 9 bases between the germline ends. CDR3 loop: CASSQGAGYGYTF. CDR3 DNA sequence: TGTGCCAGCAGCCAGGGGGCCGGCTATGGCTACACCTTC.

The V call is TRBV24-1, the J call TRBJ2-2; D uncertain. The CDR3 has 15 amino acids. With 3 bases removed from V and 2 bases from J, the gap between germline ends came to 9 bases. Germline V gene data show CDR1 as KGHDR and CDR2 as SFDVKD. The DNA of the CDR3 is TGTGCCACCAGTGATGCTGGGCTTAACACCGGGGAGCTGTTTTTT. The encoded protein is CATSDAGLNTGELFF.

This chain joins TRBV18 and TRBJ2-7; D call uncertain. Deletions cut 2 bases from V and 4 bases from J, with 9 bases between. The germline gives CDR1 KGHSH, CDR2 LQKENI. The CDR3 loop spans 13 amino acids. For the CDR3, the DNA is TGTGCCAGCTCACCAGGGCAGCCTTACGAGCAGTACTTC. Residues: CASSPGQPYEQYF.